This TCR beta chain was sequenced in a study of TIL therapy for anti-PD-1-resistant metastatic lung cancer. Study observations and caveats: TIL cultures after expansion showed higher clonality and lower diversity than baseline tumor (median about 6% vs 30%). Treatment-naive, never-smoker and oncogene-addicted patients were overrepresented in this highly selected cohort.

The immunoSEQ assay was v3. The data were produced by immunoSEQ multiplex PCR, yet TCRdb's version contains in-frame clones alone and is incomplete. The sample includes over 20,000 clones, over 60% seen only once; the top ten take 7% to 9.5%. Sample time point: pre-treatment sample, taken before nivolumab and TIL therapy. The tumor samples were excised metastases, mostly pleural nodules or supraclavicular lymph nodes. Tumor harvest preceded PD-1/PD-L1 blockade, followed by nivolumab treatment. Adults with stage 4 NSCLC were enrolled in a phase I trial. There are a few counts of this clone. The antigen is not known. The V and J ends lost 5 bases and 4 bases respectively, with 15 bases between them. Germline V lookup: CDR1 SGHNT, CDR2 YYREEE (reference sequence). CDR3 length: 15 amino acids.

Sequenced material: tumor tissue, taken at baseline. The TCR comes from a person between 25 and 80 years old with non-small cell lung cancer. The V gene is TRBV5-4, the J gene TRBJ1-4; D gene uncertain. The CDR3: CASSSLLGVNEKLFF. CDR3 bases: TGTGCCAGCAGTTCCCTTTTAGGTGTTAATGAAAAACTGTTTTTT.